The 22 T cell receptor beta chains below come from one sample, sequenced in a study of blood T cells in healthy people across ages (dated by TCRdb to the mid-2010s). Library creation used 5' RACE. Sequencing was carried out with an Illumina HiSeq 2500. A second PCR of 7 to 11 cycles was performed with a sample-barcoded 5' primer and a J-beta primer mix. TCRdb reworked the public reads: Q25 trimming with fastp, MiXCR clone assembly, productive beta chains retained. Entries that share a CDR3 protein sequence are merged under the most common genes and DNA. The sample table shows around 1.1 million distinct CDR3 sequences, and 35% to 40% are seen once. Approximately 14% of the sample belongs to the ten largest clones. Sequencing used blood. These receptor sequences come from a man in his late teens or twenties in good health.

The CDR3 here is CSALHPAFSTDTQYF. As DNA, the CDR3 is TGCAGTGCTCTACACCCGGCGTTTAGCACAGATACGCAGTATTTT. V gene TRBV20-1 combines with J gene TRBJ2-3, with D unresolved. This CDR3 spans 15 amino acids. V was clipped by 5 bases and J by 0 bases, with 15 bases between them. Germline V gene sequence: CDR1 DFQATT, CDR2 SNEGSKA (reference sequence).

In this sample, this clonotype turned up once. Given a much more abundant clone one base away, this may be a read error. V usage is TRBV15 and J usage is TRBJ2-2, with 9 bases that match TRBD2. The CDR3 is made up of 17 amino acids. Germline CDR1 reads LNHNV; CDR2 reads YYDKDF (reference sequence). CDR3 in amino acids: CTTSRDRLADNTGELFF. The CDR3 DNA sequence: TGTACCACCAGCAGAGATCGACTAGCGGATAACACCGGGGAGCTGTTTTTT.

This sequence joins TRBV7-2 and TRBJ1-2, with D possibly being TRBD1 (5 bases). The V end lost 1 base, the J end lost 4 bases, and 13 bases lay between the germline ends. This CDR3 is 15 amino acids long. Germline CDR1 SGHTA, CDR2 FQGNSA. This chain's CDR3 is CASSLVTSGAYGYTF. The CDR3 DNA sequence: TGTGCCAGCAGCTTAGTCACTAGCGGGGCCTATGGCTACACCTTC.

This clonotype showed up just a few times. V usage is TRBV10-3 and J usage is TRBJ2-7; 7 nucleotides align to TRBD1. Germline V gene lookup returns CDR1 ENHRY and CDR2 SYGVKD. This CDR3 comprises 13 residues. The J segment lost 0 bases and the V segment lost 10 bases, leaving 6 bases of the junction unmatched. The chain's CDR3 is CATTGQSSYEQYF. In DNA, the CDR3 is TGTGCCACCACGGGACAGAGCTCCTACGAGCAGTACTTC.

The V gene is TRBV6-5, the J gene TRBJ2-1; weak D call: TRBD1 (6 bases). The assigned J gene may be wrong: the sequence end matches TRBJ2-7 better. There are 15 residues in the CDR3. Germline values: CDR1 MNHEY, CDR2 SVGAGI. The CDR3 coding sequence is TGTGCCAGCAGGATTACAGGGCAGTCCTACAATGAGCAGTACTTC. It yields the protein CASRITGQSYNEQYF.

In its sample, this clonotype was seen a few times. The gene calls are TRBV12-3 or TRBV12-4 and TRBJ1-5, with a tentative D call TRBD1 (5 bases). The CDR3 is 17 residues long. The V gene lost 3 bases and the J gene lost 3 bases, with 18 bases spanning the gap. The CDR3: CASSFGWLGVNNQPQHF. CDR3 DNA sequence: TGTGCCAGCAGTTTTGGATGGCTAGGGGTGAACAATCAGCCCCAGCATTTT.

This clonotype has a handful of counts. The J gene is TRBJ2-5, the V gene TRBV3-1, with TRBD2 matching over 7 bases. Unmatched junction bases numbered 5, after V lost 4 bases and J lost 3 bases. CDR3 size: 14 residues. Germline assignment: CDR1 LGHDT and CDR2 YNNKEL (reference sequence). The CDR3 nucleotides read TGTGCCAGCAGCCGGAGGGACTACGAAGAGACCCAGTACTTC. Its protein is CASSRRDYEETQYF.

This clonotype has a handful of counts. The chain couples TRBV29-1 to TRBJ1-1, with D perhaps matching TRBD1 (6 bases). This CDR3 is built from 13 residues. The V gene lost 4 bases and the J gene lost 3 bases, with 12 bases spanning the gap. Germline V gene data show CDR1 as SQVTM and CDR2 as ANQGSEA. Here the CDR3 DNA reads TGCAGCGTTGCGACAGGTCGGGACACTGAAGCTTTCTTT. It codes for CSVATGRDTEAFF. Using reference TRBV29-1 and TRBJ1-1 for the parts outside the CDR3, the full variable domain is SAVISQKPSRDICQRGTSLTIQCQVDSQVTMMFWYRQQPGQSLTLIATANQGSEATYESGFVIDKFPISRPNLTFSTLTVSNMSPEDSSIYLCSVATGRDTEAFFGQGTRLTVV.

In its sample, this clonotype was seen a few times. The chain uses TRBV7-9 and TRBJ2-3; D is possibly TRBD1 (5 bases). Germline CDR1 SEHNR, CDR2 FQNEAQ (reference sequence). V was cut by 4 bases and J by 5 bases, with 13 bases left in between. This CDR3 region has 14 residues. CDR3 residues: CASSSSGIGDTQYF. The DNA of the CDR3 is TGTGCCAGCAGCTCATCAGGGATCGGAGATACGCAGTATTTT.

On this clonotype itself: At one end the junction does not follow the germline gene, possibly because of a read error. The V call is TRBV9, the J call TRBJ1-1; D gene ambiguous. Germline-derived CDR1 and CDR2 are SGDLS and YYNGEE. This CDR3 comprises 14 residues. The CDR3, as DNA: TGTGCCAGCAGCGTAGAAGGGAAAAACACTGAAACTTTCTTT. This gives the protein CASSVEGKNTETFF.

The chain has TRBV6-6 and TRBJ2-3, with 8 bases matching TRBD1. V dropped 5 bases and J dropped 4; count of bases not matched to a gene: 8. This CDR3 has 15 amino acids. CDR1 and CDR2 from the germline V gene are MNHNY and SVGAGI (reference sequence). The CDR3: CASSDRGSSADTQYF. The CDR3, as DNA: TGTGCCAGCAGTGACAGGGGATCTAGCGCAGATACGCAGTATTTT.

The chain combines TRBV6-2 or TRBV6-3 with TRBJ1-2, with D tentatively TRBD1 (6 bases). Germline V gene lookup returns CDR1 MNHEY and CDR2 SVGEGT. The CDR3 runs to 18 residues. The V gene lost 2 bases and the J gene lost 5 bases, with 24 bases spanning the gap. CDR3: CASSYVPGDVSIRYGYTF. CDR3 nucleotides: TGTGCCAGCAGTTACGTCCCAGGGGATGTTTCTATTCGGTATGGCTACACCTTC.

The chain joins TRBV28 to TRBJ2-5; 7 positions agree with TRBD1. CDR1 and CDR2 from the germline V gene are MDHEN and SYDVKM. The CDR3 length is 15 residues. Trimming at V came to 5 bases and at J to 2 bases, leaving 8 bases not matched to a gene. The CDR3 region has the DNA TGTGCCAGCAGTACAAACCGGGACAGACAAGAGACCCAGTACTTC. Protein: CASSTNRDRQETQYF.

This clonotype has ten or more counts. V and J are TRBV4-3 and TRBJ1-6, with 7 bases lining up with TRBD1. CDR3 size: 18 residues. Germline V lookup: CDR1 LGHNA, CDR2 YSLEER. With V trimmed by 2 bases and J by 0 bases, 7 bases remained unmatched. The CDR3 loop reads CASSQTYRGDSYNSPLHF. The CDR3 coding sequence is TGCGCCAGCAGCCAAACCTACAGGGGTGACTCCTATAATTCACCCCTCCACTTT.

The CDR3 DNA follows: TGTGCCAGCAGCGTACTGCCAGGGAACTATGGCTACACCTTC. It encodes CASSVLPGNYGYTF. The rearrangement joins TRBV9 to TRBJ1-2; perhaps TRBD1 as D (5 bases). Germline V gene data show CDR1 as SGDLS and CDR2 as YYNGEE. CDR3 size: 14 residues. Between the trimmed V and J ends, which lost 1 base and 2 bases, there was a span of 9 bases.

This clonotype was seen a handful of times. This chain links TRBV6-2 or TRBV6-3 with TRBJ2-3; 12 positions agree with TRBD2. Trimming removed 0 bases from V and 0 bases from J; junction bases left unmatched: 7. CDR3 length: 19 amino acids. Germline V gene sequence: CDR1 MNHEY, CDR2 SVGEGT. Written as DNA, the CDR3 is TGTGCCAGCAGTTACTCGAGACTAGCGGGGGTCCCGAGCACAGATACGCAGTATTTT. It is translated as CASSYSRLAGVPSTDTQYF.

The chain is built from TRBV12-3 or TRBV12-4 and TRBJ1-2, with D hard to call. The CDR3 has 12 residues. V was shortened by 1 base and J by 13 bases, with 13 bases between the two germline ends. In nucleotides, the CDR3 is TGTGCCAGCAGTTTAGGGGCGGACCGGGCCACCTTC. Translated, it gives CASSLGADRATF.

The CDR3 coding sequence is TGTGCCAGCAGCTTAATGTCCACCGGGACTTATGGCTACACCTTC. Translation: CASSLMSTGTYGYTF. The chain uses TRBV7-9 and TRBJ1-2; perhaps TRBD1 as D (5 bases). There are 15 residues in the CDR3. Trimming shortened V by 2 bases and J by 5 bases, and 15 bases separated the two germline ends. Per germline, CDR1 SEHNR and CDR2 FQNEAQ (reference sequence).

This clonotype appeared many times. The CDR3 loop reads CASSQDYGTAYNEQFF. CDR3 nucleotide sequence: TGTGCCAGCAGCCAAGATTACGGGACAGCGTACAATGAGCAGTTCTTC. The chain is built from TRBV4-2 and TRBJ2-1, with TRBD1 matching over 7 bases. Per germline, CDR1 LGHNA and CDR2 YNFKEQ. The CDR3 covers 16 residues. V dropped 0 bases and J dropped 4; count of bases not matched to a gene: 6.

The chain joins TRBV4-3 to TRBJ2-2; possibly TRBD2 for D (7 bases). CDR3 length: 18 amino acids. The V end lost 0 bases, the J end lost 5 bases, and 19 bases lay between the germline ends. Per germline, CDR1 LGHNA and CDR2 YSLEER. This CDR3 is CASSQERYRGADTGELFF. CDR3 DNA: TGCGCCAGCAGCCAAGAGAGGTACCGGGGGGCAGATACCGGGGAGCTGTTTTTT.

The sample holds a few counts of this clonotype. The V gene is TRBV3-1, the J gene TRBJ2-7; either TRBD1 or TRBD2 may fit D (5 bases each). Germline CDR1 LGHDT, CDR2 YNNKEL (reference sequence). This CDR3 contains 15 residues. V dropped 5 bases and J dropped 0 bases, with 14 bases sitting between them. CDR3 sequence: CASSEGTASSYEQYF. CDR3 in DNA: TGTGCCAGCAGCGAGGGGACCGCCAGCTCCTACGAGCAGTACTTC.

The chain combines TRBV3-1 with TRBJ1-5; D not resolved. Looked up from germline, CDR1 is LGHDT and CDR2 is YNNKEL (reference sequence). The CDR3 length is 16 residues. With 0 bases removed from V and 4 bases from J, the gap between germline ends came to 13 bases. The CDR3 loop is CASSQDYSSGNQPQHF. The DNA for the CDR3 is TGTGCCAGCAGCCAAGACTATTCGTCAGGAAATCAGCCCCAGCATTTT.